Each of the 10 T cell receptor beta chains below was sequenced from the same sample in a study of T cell repertoires in aging, cancer and after chemotherapy. A mixed TRB-A/B primer pool amplified rearranged TRB by multiplex touch-down PCR. From the multiplex PCR reads, TCRdb called clonotypes with MiXCR, one entry per CDR3 protein. The data contain around 2,300 distinct CDR3 sequences, around 28% of them seen just once; the ten biggest clones take up around 8%. Amplification of TCR beta used genomic DNA extracted from peripheral blood. Sequencing was carried out using blood. These receptors were obtained from a human donor with a solid tumor.

By proportion, this clonotype is medium-sized. This sequence joins TRBV30 and TRBJ1-1; D unresolved. Trimming left V 4 bases short and J 1 base short, with 4 bases between. The CDR3 sequence is 11 residues long. From germline, CDR1 is GTSNPN and CDR2 SVGIG (reference sequence). The CDR3, as DNA: TGTGCCTGGAAAGAGAACACTGAAGCTTTCTTT. As protein: CAWKENTEAFF. Together with reference TRBV30 and TRBJ1-1, the CDR3 gives the full variable domain: SQTIHQWPATLVQPVGSPLSLECTVEGTSNPNLYWYRQAAGRGLQLLFYSVGIGQISSEVPQNLSASRPQDRQFILSSKKLLLSDSGFYLCAWKENTEAFFGQGTRLTVV.

The chain is built from TRBV20-1 and TRBJ2-3; TRBD2 might be the D (7 bases). V shed 2 bases and J shed 2 bases, with 17 bases lying between them. CDR1 is DFQATT and CDR2 is SNEGSKA in the germline V gene (reference sequence). This CDR3 is 16 amino acids long. CDR3 sequence (DNA): TGCAGTGCTAGATCCCCGGGGCGGGGGCCCACAGATACGCAGTATTTT. Amino acids: CSARSPGRGPTDTQYF.

The chain has TRBV11-2 and TRBJ1-1, with TRBD1 matching 9 bases. This CDR3 has 17 residues. Germline V CDR1 and CDR2: SGHAT, FQNNGV. After removal of 2 bases from V and 0 bases from J, the junction contained 7 bases not matched to a gene. CDR3 in DNA: TGTGCCAGCAGCTTATGGACAGGGGCGAGGATGAACACTGAAGCTTTCTTT. Translation gives CASSLWTGARMNTEAFF.

This chain connects TRBV7-9 to TRBJ2-1; the D is unclear. Germline V gene lookup returns CDR1 SEHNR and CDR2 FQNEAQ (reference sequence). This CDR3 is built from 12 residues. V lost 2 bases and J lost 5, with 4 bases in between. CDR3 bases: TGTGCCAGCAGCTTACACAACAATGAGCAGTTCTTC. It translates to CASSLHNNEQFF.

This clonotype is labeled medium-sized. The chain joins TRBV12-3 or TRBV12-4 to TRBJ2-3, with TRBD2 as a possible D gene (6 bases). The CDR3 sequence is 15 residues long. V lost 2 bases to trimming and J lost 6 bases, with 15 bases between them. CDR3 in amino acids: CASSLRRRVSDTQYF. The CDR3 coding sequence is TGTGCCAGCAGTTTAAGGAGGAGGGTTTCGGATACGCAGTATTTT.

The V and J genes are TRBV7-9 and TRBJ1-5; no clear D gene. The V and J ends lost 5 bases and 3 bases respectively, with 14 bases between them. CDR3 size: 15 residues. Germline CDR1 reads SEHNR; CDR2 reads FQNEAQ (reference sequence). The CDR3 coding sequence is TGTGCCAGCAGCGTATCGGGTGGATTCAATCAGCCCCAGCATTTT. It codes for CASSVSGGFNQPQHF.

About this clonotype itself: Its ends do not fully match the called genes, so a read error is possible. The rearrangement joins TRBV27 to TRBJ2-2; perhaps TRBD2 as D (7 bases). The germline CDR1 and CDR2 sequences are MNHEY and SMNVEV (reference sequence). The CDR3 is 18 amino acids. In nucleotides, the CDR3 is TGTGGCAGCAGTTTAGCCTCCGCGGGGGCCGTTATAACCGGGGAGCTGTTTTTT. This sequence encodes CGSSLASAGAVITGELFF.

This clonotype was recorded a few times. This chain links TRBV7-2 with TRBJ1-1; D not certain. The CDR3 is 15 amino acids. V lost 5 bases and J 3 bases, leaving 16 bases between the germline ends. The V gene's germline CDR1 is SGHTA and CDR2 FQGNSA. CDR3 nucleotide sequence: TGTGCCAGCAGCCGCCTTTGGCGAGCCGACACTGAAGCTTTCTTT. Encoded protein: CASSRLWRADTEAFF. Full variable domain (missing parts from reference TRBV7-2 and TRBJ1-1): GAGVSQSPSNKVTEKGKDVELRCDPISGHTALYWYRQSLGQGLEFLIYFQGNSAPDKSGLPSDRFSAERTGGSVSTLTIQRTQQEDSAVYLCASSRLWRADTEAFFGQGTRLTVV.

By sample share, this clonotype is medium-sized (0.01 to 0.1%). The rearrangement uses TRBV12-3 or TRBV12-4 and TRBJ1-2; weak D call: TRBD1 (6 bases). This CDR3 has 12 amino acids. Trimming shortened V by 7 bases and J by 5 bases, and 11 bases separated the two germline ends. Written as DNA, the CDR3 is TGTGCCAGCACCTTGGGGGCTTATGGCTACACCTTC. This encodes CASTLGAYGYTF.

By frequency in the sample, this clonotype is medium-sized. V usage is TRBV5-6 and J usage is TRBJ2-1; D uncertain. V gave up 1 base and J gave up 8 bases, with 10 bases separating them. Germline assignment: CDR1 SGHDT and CDR2 YYEEEE. This CDR3 spans 13 amino acids. The CDR3 reads CASSLWGLDEQFF. DNA of the CDR3: TGTGCCAGCAGCTTGTGGGGTTTGGATGAGCAGTTCTTC.